This TCR beta chain was captured in a study of shared clonotypes between healthy human individuals. Study findings and constraints: Investigators collected only blood, and repertoires in tissues likely differ.

For this clone: Its antigen is still unknown.

V trimming: 4 bases; J trimming: 3 bases; junction bases outside the gene matches: 12. CDR1 is SGDLS and CDR2 is YYNGEE in the germline V gene. This CDR3 has 17 amino acids. Evenly divided among several immunoSEQ plates was the genomic DNA of each subset. Sequencing was performed with immunoSEQ multiplex PCR; in TCRdb, only in-frame clones are kept and a portion is missing. The data contain some 480,000 clones, about 80% of them singletons. V gene TRBV9 combines with J gene TRBJ2-1, with 8 bases lining up with TRBD2. Sample: PBMCs. The source of this sequence is a woman in her forties in good health. Some clones in this sample may be carry-over from other donors' samples. CDR3: CASSRGLVAGLYNEQFF. CDR3 bases: TGTGCCAGCAGCAGAGGACTTGTAGCGGGGCTCTACAATGAGCAGTTCTTC.